Listed below are T cell receptor beta chains from one sample, sequenced in a study of identical twins. TCRdb re-derived calls from the 5' RACE reads in MiXCR, one entry per CDR3 protein. The profile shows some 690,000 distinct CDR3 sequences, approximately 21% of them singletons. The sample was also linked to a second study, of T cells expressing NK-cell markers.

The sequenced material came from PBMCs. The receptors stem from a woman aged 18-29 years in good health. Each CDR3 is given with its conserved first and last residue. A D gene is named only where the DNA matches it firmly. The size entry is marked missing in some rows and otherwise reads once, few, many or a size class.

abundance: .
d_gene: .
v_gene: TRBV10-3
j_gene: TRBJ2-5
CDR3nt: TGTGCCATCAGTGAGTCGCGCGGGGTGGCGGGAGAGACCCAGTACTTC
CDR3aa: CAISESRGVAGETQYF

abundance: .
d_gene: TRBD2
v_gene: TRBV20-1
j_gene: TRBJ2-2
CDR3nt: TGCAGTGCACGGACTAGCGCAACACGCGGGGAGCTGTTTTTT
CDR3aa: CSARTSATRGELFF

abundance: few
d_gene: TRBD1
v_gene: TRBV29-1
j_gene: TRBJ2-5
CDR3nt: TGCAGCGCAGGGACAGGCCAGCAAGAGACCCAGTACTTC
CDR3aa: CSAGTGQQETQYF

abundance: many
d_gene: .
v_gene: TRBV20-1
j_gene: TRBJ1-1
CDR3nt: TGCAGTGCCTATGATACCCCGTCCGCTGAAGCTTTCTTT
CDR3aa: CSAYDTPSAEAFF

abundance: many
d_gene: .
v_gene: TRBV18
j_gene: TRBJ2-5
CDR3nt: TGTGCCAGCAGCCCGCCGTACCAAGAGACCCAGTACTTC
CDR3aa: CASSPPYQETQYF

abundance: many
d_gene: TRBD1
v_gene: TRBV29-1
j_gene: TRBJ2-1
CDR3nt: TGCAGCGTTTCCCGGGACAGGGGCTCCTACAATGAGCAGTTCTTC
CDR3aa: CSVSRDRGSYNEQFF

abundance: .
d_gene: .
v_gene: TRBV7-9
j_gene: TRBJ2-7
CDR3nt: TGTGCCAGCAGCTTAGTTTTAGGAGGGAGCGAGCAGTACTTC
CDR3aa: CASSLVLGGSEQYF

abundance: .
d_gene: TRBD2
v_gene: TRBV20-1
j_gene: TRBJ2-5
CDR3nt: TGCAGTGCTGATGTAGCGGGAGGGGGTGAGACCCAGTACTTC
CDR3aa: CSADVAGGGETQYF

abundance: once
d_gene: .
v_gene: TRBV12-3/TRBV12-4
j_gene: TRBJ1-5
CDR3nt: TGTGCCAGTCTAATCGTTGGCGCGGGGCCCCAGCATTTT
CDR3aa: CASLIVGAGPQHF

abundance: few
d_gene: .
v_gene: TRBV12-3/TRBV12-4
j_gene: TRBJ1-1
CDR3nt: TGTGCCAGCAGTTTAATGAGGCAGGGCGTTTTT
CDR3aa: CASSLMRQGVF

abundance: .
d_gene: TRBD1
v_gene: TRBV29-1
j_gene: TRBJ2-7
CDR3nt: TGCAGCGCGCACAGGGGGCGAGAGCAGTACTTC
CDR3aa: CSAHRGREQYF

abundance: few
d_gene: .
v_gene: TRBV10-3
j_gene: TRBJ1-5
CDR3nt: TGTGCCATCAGTGGGGCCAACGATCAGCCCCAGCATTTT
CDR3aa: CAISGANDQPQHF

abundance: .
d_gene: TRBD2
v_gene: TRBV11-2
j_gene: TRBJ2-1
CDR3nt: TGTGCCAGCAGCCTTAAAACTAGCGGGAGGCTCTACAATGAGCAGTTCTTC
CDR3aa: CASSLKTSGRLYNEQFF

abundance: many
d_gene: .
v_gene: TRBV9
j_gene: TRBJ1-1
CDR3nt: TGTGCCAGCAGCGTAGGGGATACTGAAGCTTTCTTT
CDR3aa: CASSVGDTEAFF

abundance: .
d_gene: .
v_gene: TRBV6-5
j_gene: TRBJ2-7
CDR3nt: TGTGCCAGCAGTTACCCCGGTGTCGGCTACGAGCAGTACTTC
CDR3aa: CASSYPGVGYEQYF

abundance: .
d_gene: .
v_gene: TRBV7-8
j_gene: TRBJ2-5
CDR3nt: TGTGCCAGCAGCTTCTCATCTGGTCTAGCGAGTGAGACCCAGTACTTC
CDR3aa: CASSFSSGLASETQYF

abundance: few
d_gene: .
v_gene: TRBV6-5
j_gene: TRBJ1-4
CDR3nt: TGTGCCAGCAGTAAAAATGAAAAACTGTTTTTT
CDR3aa: CASSKNEKLFF

abundance: few
d_gene: .
v_gene: TRBV6-1
j_gene: TRBJ2-7
CDR3nt: TGTGCCAGCAGAGCAGCCCCGGGCCATAGTTACGAGCAGTACTTC
CDR3aa: CASRAAPGHSYEQYF

abundance: .
d_gene: .
v_gene: TRBV29-1
j_gene: TRBJ2-7
CDR3nt: TGCAGCGTTGTGGCCAGACCCTACGAGCAGTACTTC
CDR3aa: CSVVARPYEQYF

abundance: few
d_gene: .
v_gene: TRBV6-5
j_gene: TRBJ2-7
CDR3nt: TGTGCCAGCAGTTACCGTAGCGGTCCCTACGAGCAGTACTTC
CDR3aa: CASSYRSGPYEQYF

abundance: few
d_gene: .
v_gene: TRBV5-1
j_gene: TRBJ2-7
CDR3nt: TGCGCCAGCAGCTTAGAACGGGCGCGCGAGCAGTACTTC
CDR3aa: CASSLERAREQYF

abundance: .
d_gene: TRBD2
v_gene: TRBV29-1
j_gene: TRBJ2-3
CDR3nt: TGCAGCGTGGCCGGGGACTATCGCACAGATACGCAGTATTTT
CDR3aa: CSVAGDYRTDTQYF

abundance: many
d_gene: .
v_gene: TRBV9
j_gene: TRBJ2-3
CDR3nt: TGTGCCAGCAGCGTAGGGGGGGCTGGAGCGGATACGCAGTATTTT
CDR3aa: CASSVGGAGADTQYF

abundance: .
d_gene: .
v_gene: TRBV6-1
j_gene: TRBJ1-6
CDR3nt: TGTGCCAGCAGCCCGGCGAGCTCCTATAATTCACCCCTCCACTTT
CDR3aa: CASSPASSYNSPLHF

abundance: few
d_gene: .
v_gene: TRBV5-1
j_gene: TRBJ2-7
CDR3nt: TGCGCCAGCAGCTTGGGGCCAGGTGAGACCTACGAGCAGTACTTC
CDR3aa: CASSLGPGETYEQYF

abundance: few
d_gene: .
v_gene: TRBV20-1
j_gene: TRBJ2-1
CDR3nt: TGCAGTGCTAGAGGGCTTTGGGGAGATGAGCAGTTCTTC
CDR3aa: CSARGLWGDEQFF

abundance: few
d_gene: .
v_gene: TRBV20-1
j_gene: TRBJ1-2
CDR3nt: TGCAGTGCTCGGGGGGCCGGTGGGACCTTC
CDR3aa: CSARGAGGTF

abundance: .
d_gene: .
v_gene: TRBV7-2
j_gene: TRBJ1-1
CDR3nt: TGTGCCAGCAGCTTAGTGGTCCCCCCTCGGGCTTTCTTT
CDR3aa: CASSLVVPPRAFF

abundance: many
d_gene: TRBD1
v_gene: TRBV7-7
j_gene: TRBJ2-2
CDR3nt: TGTGCTAGCAGCTGGGACAGAGGGTACTGGAGGGAGCTGTTTTTT
CDR3aa: CASSWDRGYWRELFF

abundance: few
d_gene: .
v_gene: TRBV20-1
j_gene: TRBJ1-1
CDR3nt: TGCAGTGCTGCCTCTCTGGTGAACACTGAAGCTTTCTTT
CDR3aa: CSAASLVNTEAFF

abundance: .
d_gene: .
v_gene: TRBV6-1
j_gene: TRBJ2-7
CDR3nt: TGTGCCAGCAGTGACGCTGGATTGGGCTACGAGCAGTACTTC
CDR3aa: CASSDAGLGYEQYF

abundance: many
d_gene: .
v_gene: TRBV5-1
j_gene: TRBJ2-3
CDR3nt: TGCGCCAGCAGCTTGGTCCCCCCCGGGATGGATACGCAGTATTTT
CDR3aa: CASSLVPPGMDTQYF

abundance: .
d_gene: .
v_gene: TRBV20-1
j_gene: TRBJ2-3
CDR3nt: TGCAGTGCTAGTTACTCCCTCACAGATACGCAGTATTTT
CDR3aa: CSASYSLTDTQYF

abundance: .
d_gene: .
v_gene: TRBV5-6
j_gene: TRBJ2-3
CDR3nt: TGTGCCAGCAGCCCTATCAAGTTAGACGCAGATACGCAGTATTTT
CDR3aa: CASSPIKLDADTQYF

abundance: .
d_gene: .
v_gene: TRBV27
j_gene: TRBJ2-5
CDR3nt: TGTGCCAGCAGAATAGCGGCGGGGTGGACCCAGTACTTC
CDR3aa: CASRIAAGWTQYF

abundance: .
d_gene: .
v_gene: TRBV12-3/TRBV12-4
j_gene: TRBJ2-2
CDR3nt: TGTGCCAGCAGCCCCTCTCGGGACCGTAAAGTGGGGGAGCTGTTTTTT
CDR3aa: CASSPSRDRKVGELFF

abundance: large
d_gene: TRBD2
v_gene: TRBV15
j_gene: TRBJ2-2
CDR3nt: TGTGCCACCAGCAGAGAAGCGGGGGACACCGGGGAGCTGTTTTTT
CDR3aa: CATSREAGDTGELFF

abundance: .
d_gene: .
v_gene: TRBV27
j_gene: TRBJ1-5
CDR3nt: TGTGCCAGCAGTTTACAATGGTTAGAGCCCCAGCATTTT
CDR3aa: CASSLQWLEPQHF

abundance: few
d_gene: .
v_gene: TRBV5-1
j_gene: TRBJ1-2
CDR3nt: TGCGCCAGCAGCTTGGAAAGTGATGGCTACACCTTC
CDR3aa: CASSLESDGYTF

abundance: .
d_gene: TRBD2
v_gene: TRBV20-1
j_gene: TRBJ2-1
CDR3nt: TGCAGTGCTATTCTGGCGGGAGTCACGAACAATGAGCAGTTCTTC
CDR3aa: CSAILAGVTNNEQFF

abundance: .
d_gene: TRBD2
v_gene: TRBV7-7
j_gene: TRBJ2-7
CDR3nt: TGTGCCAGCAGCTTCGGGACTAGCGGGAACTACGAGCAGTACTTC
CDR3aa: CASSFGTSGNYEQYF